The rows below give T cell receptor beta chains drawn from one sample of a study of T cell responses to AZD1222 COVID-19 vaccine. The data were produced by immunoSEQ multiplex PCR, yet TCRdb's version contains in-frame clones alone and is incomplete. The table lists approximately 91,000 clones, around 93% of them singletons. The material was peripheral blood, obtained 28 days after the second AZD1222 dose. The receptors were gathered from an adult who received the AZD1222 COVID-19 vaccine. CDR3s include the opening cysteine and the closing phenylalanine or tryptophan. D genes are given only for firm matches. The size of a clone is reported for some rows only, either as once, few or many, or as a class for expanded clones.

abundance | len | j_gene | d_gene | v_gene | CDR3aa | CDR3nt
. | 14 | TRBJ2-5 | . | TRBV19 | CASSIDPAQETQYF | TGTGCCAGTAGTATAGATCCGGCCCAGGAGACCCAGTACTTC
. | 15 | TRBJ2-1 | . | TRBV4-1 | CASSPLETLPNEQFF | TGCGCCAGCAGTCCCCTAGAAACCCTCCCAAATGAGCAGTTCTTC
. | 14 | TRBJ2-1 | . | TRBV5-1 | CASTRGDLADEQFF | TGCGCCAGCACCCGTGGGGACTTGGCGGATGAGCAGTTCTTC
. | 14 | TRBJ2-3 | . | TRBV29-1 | CSVVGRASTDTQYF | TGCAGCGTTGTCGGGAGAGCTAGCACAGATACGCAGTATTTT
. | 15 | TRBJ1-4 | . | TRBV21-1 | CASNTGTATNEKLFF | TGTGCCAGCAATACCGGGACAGCAACTAATGAAAAACTGTTTTTT
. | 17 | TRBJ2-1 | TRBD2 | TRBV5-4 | CASSSPYWTSGYNEQFF | TGTGCCAGCAGCTCGCCTTATTGGACTAGCGGCTACAATGAGCAGTTCTTC
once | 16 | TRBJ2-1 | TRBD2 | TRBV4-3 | CASSQDLGREPHEQFF | TGCGCCAGCAGCCAAGATCTTGGGCGGGAGCCCCATGAGCAGTTCTTC
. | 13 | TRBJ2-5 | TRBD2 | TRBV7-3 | CASGLADQETQYF | TGTGCCAGCGGACTAGCGGACCAAGAGACCCAGTACTTC
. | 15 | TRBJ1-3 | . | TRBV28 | CASSLPGARGNTIYF | TGTGCCAGCAGTTTGCCAGGGGCGAGAGGAAACACCATATATTTT
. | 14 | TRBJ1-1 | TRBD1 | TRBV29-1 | CSVGLRGGNTEAFF | TGCAGCGTCGGACTCAGGGGGGGGAACACTGAAGCTTTCTTT
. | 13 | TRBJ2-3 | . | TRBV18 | CASSPDSGDTQYF | TGTGCCAGCTCACCGGACTCGGGAGATACGCAGTATTTT
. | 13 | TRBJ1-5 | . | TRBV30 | CAWSADSNQPQHF | TGTGCCTGGAGCGCAGATAGCAATCAGCCCCAGCATTTT